This is a list of T cell receptor beta chains from one sample in a study of hypomethylating agent response in myelodysplastic syndrome. The table came from immunoSEQ multiplex PCR; TCRdb's copy has only in-frame clones and leaves some out. The repertoire holds about 5,400 clones, with about nine tenths as singletons. The source was bone marrow, collected before or after starting hypomethylating agent treatment for myelodysplastic syndrome (not recorded which). All receptors come from a human donor with myelodysplastic syndrome. The CDR3 runs from the conserved cysteine through the conserved F or W. D genes are given only for firm matches. Only part of the rows carry a size: once, few, many, or a class if the clone is expanded.

-	TRBD1	TRBV7-2	TRBJ1-1	TGTGCCAGCAGTTACAGGGGGCGCTTTGAAGCTTTCTTT	CASSYRGRFEAFF
-	-	TRBV10-2	TRBJ1-5	TGCGCCAGCAGTGAATCCCTTAGCAATCAGCCCCAGCATTTT	CASSESLSNQPQHF
-	-	TRBV5-1	TRBJ2-2	TGCGCCAGCAGCTTGGATGTTCTAGAGAACACCGGGGAGCTGTTTTTT	CASSLDVLENTGELFF
once	TRBD2	TRBV11-2	TRBJ2-1	TGTGCCAGCAGCTTAAGCGGGGGGGAGGTTGATGAGCAGTTCTTC	CASSLSGGEVDEQFF
-	-	TRBV7-8	TRBJ1-1	TGTGCCAGCAGCTTAGGGGGAGGGCAGAATGCTTTT	CASSLGGGQNAF
once	-	TRBV11-3	TRBJ1-1	TGTGCCAGCAGCTTTACCCCACGGGACGAAGCTTTCTTT	CASSFTPRDEAFF
-	-	TRBV5-5	TRBJ1-1	TGTGCCAGCAGGCCGACGACAGCAAACACTGAAGCTTTCTTT	CASRPTTANTEAFF
-	TRBD1	TRBV7-8	TRBJ1-1	TGTGCCAGCAGCTTAGTCCCCTTCACAGGGGGAGAAGCTTTCTTT	CASSLVPFTGGEAFF
-	-	TRBV27	TRBJ1-1	TGTGCCAGCAGTTTTTTGGGACGGGAAGCTTTCTTT	CASSFLGREAFF
-	-	TRBV15	TRBJ1-5	TGTGCCACCAGCACGCAGGGACAACCCCAGCATTTT	CATSTQGQPQHF
once	-	TRBV6-5	TRBJ1-1	TGTGCCAGCAGTTACTCGGCTGAAGCTTTCTTT	CASSYSAEAFF
few	TRBD1	TRBV6-1	TRBJ1-5	TGTGCCAGCATCACCGGGACAGGGGAAGGAGAGCCCCAGCATTTT	CASITGTGEGEPQHF
-	TRBD1	TRBV11-3	TRBJ1-2	TGTGCCAGCAGTTCCTCGACAGGGCGTAACTATGGCTACACCTTC	CASSSSTGRNYGYTF
-	-	TRBV5-6	TRBJ2-5	TGTGCCAGCACCAGGGGGGCAGGGGGTCGCCAAGAGACCCAGTACTTC	CASTRGAGGRQETQYF
-	TRBD2	TRBV29-1	TRBJ2-1	TGCAGCGTTCCTAGCGGGAGTAACTCCTACAATGAGCAGTTCTTC	CSVPSGSNSYNEQFF
-	-	TRBV9	TRBJ2-2	TGTGCCAGCAGCGAGACCCACGGTCTGGACATGTCCCCCGGGGAGCTGTTTTTT	CASSETHGLDMSPGELFF